Listed below are T cell receptor beta chains from one sample, sequenced in a study of blood T cell repertoires in COVID-19. Measured with immunoSEQ multiplex PCR; TCRdb has only the in-frame clones, and not every one. The data hold 140,000 or so clones, with roughly 90% observed a single time. The source material was peripheral blood. These receptors were collected from a woman aged 50 to 60 with acute or convalescent COVID-19. CDR3s include the opening cysteine and the closing phenylalanine or tryptophan. A D gene is named only where the DNA matches it firmly. Clone sizes are given selectively: once, few, many, or a class where the clone is expanded.

.,once,TRBJ2-1,TRBV9,TGTGCCAGCACTCTAGAGGGCTGGGGATACAATGAGCAGTTCTTC,CASTLEGWGYNEQFF
.,.,TRBJ2-6,TRBV7-3,TGTGCCAGCAGCTTACAGGGGAACTCTGGGGCCAACGTCCTGACTTTC,CASSLQGNSGANVLTF
.,.,TRBJ1-1,TRBV9,TGTGCCAGCAGCTCAAGTGCGGCCACTGAAGCTTTCTTT,CASSSSAATEAFF
TRBD1,.,TRBJ1-6,TRBV9,TGTGCCAGCAGCCCCGGGACAGACTCTTCACCCCTCCACTTT,CASSPGTDSSPLHF
TRBD2,.,TRBJ2-7,TRBV10-3,TGTGCCATCAGTGCCTCTACTAGCGGGAGCTCCTACGAGCAGTACTTC,CAISASTSGSSYEQYF
.,.,TRBJ1-3,TRBV12-3/TRBV12-4,TGTGCCAGCAGTTACAGTTCTGGAAACACCATATATTTT,CASSYSSGNTIYF
TRBD2,.,TRBJ2-1,TRBV2,TGTGCCACCAAGGGACTAGCGGGAGGTTCTGGTAGGGCCTACAATGAGCAGTTCTTC,CATKGLAGGSGRAYNEQFF
TRBD1,.,TRBJ2-2,TRBV30,TGTGCCTGGAGAATCCGGGACAGGGTTAACACCGGGGAGCTGTTTTTT,CAWRIRDRVNTGELFF
.,few,TRBJ2-7,TRBV3-1/TRBV3-2,TGTGCCAGCAGCCAAGATGCCACCGTGACGGGGGAGCAGTACTTC,CASSQDATVTGEQYF
TRBD2,.,TRBJ2-3,TRBV13,TGTGCCAGCAGCATTGGGACTAGCGGGAGGAGGAATACGCAGTATTTT,CASSIGTSGRRNTQYF
.,.,TRBJ1-4,TRBV7-2,TGTGCCAGCAGCCCCTTGAGAGCAACTAATGAAAAACTGTTTTTT,CASSPLRATNEKLFF
TRBD1,.,TRBJ1-6,TRBV19,TGTGCCAGTAGTATCAGGGGGGAGAATTCACCCCTCCACTTT,CASSIRGENSPLHF
.,.,TRBJ2-7,TRBV19,TGTGCCAGTAGTAGGCTAAGACAGGGCTCGGGGGACGAGCAGTACTTC,CASSRLRQGSGDEQYF
TRBD1,.,TRBJ2-7,TRBV5-1,TGCGCCAGCAGCTCTGGGACAGGGATCTACGAGCAGTACTTC,CASSSGTGIYEQYF
TRBD1,.,TRBJ2-7,TRBV19,TGTGCCAGTAGTAACAGGGGGCGATACGAGCAGTACTTC,CASSNRGRYEQYF
.,.,TRBJ1-2,TRBV7-9,TGTGCCAGCAGCTTAGCGAAGGGGATAGGGTATGGCTACACCTTC,CASSLAKGIGYGYTF
.,.,TRBJ2-3,TRBV12-2,TGTGCAAGTCGCTCAACCGGACTAGCGGGGGGCCTTTGGGTTTCGGATACGCAGTATTTT,CASRSTGLAGGLWVSDTQYF
TRBD2,.,TRBJ2-5,TRBV25-1,TGTGCCAGCAGCGTGGGACTAGCGGGAGGCGGTGGAGAGACCCAGTACTTC,CASSVGLAGGGGETQYF
.,.,TRBJ2-2,TRBV29-1,TGCAGCGTTGGAGTGCGGAACGGGGAGCTGTTTTTT,CSVGVRNGELFF
.,few,TRBJ2-2,TRBV24-1,TGTGCCACCAGGAACAGGGACCCCGGGGAGCTGTTTTTT,CATRNRDPGELFF
.,.,TRBJ2-1,TRBV12-5,TGTGCTAGTGCCTCGAGGGTGGATGAGCAGTTCTTC,CASASRVDEQFF
TRBD1,.,TRBJ1-4,TRBV6-5,TGTGCCAGCAGTTACCGTTGGACAGGGAGGGCTGAAAAACTGTTTTTT,CASSYRWTGRAEKLFF
.,.,TRBJ1-3,TRBV3-1/TRBV3-2,TGTGCCAGCAGTCCACAGACTACCGGTGGAAACACCATATATTTT,CASSPQTTGGNTIYF
.,.,TRBJ2-3,TRBV25-1,TGTGCCAGCAGTGAAAGGACTAGCACAGATACGCAGTATTTT,CASSERTSTDTQYF
TRBD1,.,TRBJ1-5,TRBV6-6,TGTGCCAGCAGCTATGGGACAGCACAGCCCCAGCATTTT,CASSYGTAQPQHF
.,once,TRBJ2-7,TRBV14,TGTGCCAGCAGCGAGGACTTTAACTCCTACGAGCAGTACTTC,CASSEDFNSYEQYF
TRBD2,.,TRBJ2-5,TRBV4-2,TGTGCCAGCAGCCCGGGAGACTTAGCGGGAGGACGAGAGACCCAGTACTTC,CASSPGDLAGGRETQYF
TRBD1,.,TRBJ1-3,TRBV5-6,TGTGCCAGCAGCCCCAGGGGGGTTGGAAACACCATATATTTT,CASSPRGVGNTIYF
.,.,TRBJ2-2,TRBV27,TGTGCCAGCAGTTTAAACGCACTAGCAGGCGGGGAGCTGTTTTTT,CASSLNALAGGELFF
TRBD2,.,TRBJ2-3,TRBV18,TGTGCCAGCTCACCCCGGGGAGCGGGAGGCGCGACAGATACGCAGTATTTT,CASSPRGAGGATDTQYF
.,.,TRBJ1-4,TRBV2,TGTGCCAGCAGTGAGGGCCATTGGGCGACTAATGAAAAACTGTTTTTT,CASSEGHWATNEKLFF
TRBD1,.,TRBJ2-6,TRBV29-1,TGCAGCGTTGAAACAGGGGGGTCTGGGGCCAACGTCCTGACTTTC,CSVETGGSGANVLTF
TRBD1,.,TRBJ1-2,TRBV27,TGTGCCAGCAGTTCTCCGGGACAGGGGGATGGCTACACCTTC,CASSSPGQGDGYTF
.,.,TRBJ2-7,TRBV18,TGTGCCAGCGTTGTAGACGTGACAGGATCCTACGAGCAGTACTTC,CASVVDVTGSYEQYF
.,.,TRBJ1-2,TRBV30,TGTGCCTGGACCGGGGAGGTATATGGCTACACCTTC,CAWTGEVYGYTF
.,.,TRBJ2-1,TRBV6-5,TGTGCCAGCAGGGTCAGCTCCTACAATGAGCAGTTCTTC,CASRVSSYNEQFF
.,.,TRBJ2-2,TRBV4-1,TGCGCCAGCAGCCAAAGGACAGCCGGGGAGCTGTTTTTT,CASSQRTAGELFF
TRBD1,.,TRBJ2-1,TRBV7-3,TGTGCCAGCAGCCTACAGGGGGCAAATGAGCAGTTCTTC,CASSLQGANEQFF
TRBD2,.,TRBJ2-3,TRBV5-1,TGCGCCAGCAGCTTCCTACTAGCGGGAGGCACAGATACGCAGTATTTT,CASSFLLAGGTDTQYF
.,.,TRBJ2-1,TRBV7-3,TGTGCCAGCAGCTTGGGAACGGGAGCGATTTACAATGAGCAGTTCTTC,CASSLGTGAIYNEQFF
TRBD2,.,TRBJ2-5,TRBV19,TGTGCCAGTAGTCCAGGGACTAGCGGGAGGGGAGAGACCCAGTACTTC,CASSPGTSGRGETQYF
.,.,TRBJ1-2,TRBV6-1,TGTGCCAGCAGTGAAGCGCTTCCCAGGGTTGGCTATGGCTACACCTTC,CASSEALPRVGYGYTF
.,.,TRBJ1-1,TRBV30,TGTGCCTGGAGTGTACTGGGGACAAGGAACACTGAAGCTTTCTTT,CAWSVLGTRNTEAFF
.,.,TRBJ2-7,TRBV5-1,TGCGCCAGCAGCCTGCGGGACCAGGGGGACGAGCAGTACTTC,CASSLRDQGDEQYF
.,.,TRBJ1-4,TRBV27,TGTGCCAGCAGTGCCTCACAGGGAGGGGGTGAAAAACTGTTTTTT,CASSASQGGGEKLFF
.,.,TRBJ2-6,TRBV11-2,TGTGCCAGCAGCGTCGACAGTACTGGGGCCAACGTCCTGACTTTC,CASSVDSTGANVLTF
TRBD1,.,TRBJ2-5,TRBV13,TGTGCCAGCAGCGCTGGGACAGGGGGGCAAGAGACCCAGTACTTC,CASSAGTGGQETQYF
TRBD2,few,TRBJ2-5,TRBV27,TGTGCCAGCAGCCCCAGACTAGCGGGAGTGGGGGAGACCCAGTACTTC,CASSPRLAGVGETQYF
TRBD1,.,TRBJ1-1,TRBV6-6,TGTGCCAGCAGTGGCCTCAGGGGGCTTTTGACTGAAGCTTTCTTT,CASSGLRGLLTEAFF
.,.,TRBJ1-1,TRBV13,TGTGCCAGCAGCTCCGGACAGAACACTGAAGCTTTCTTT,CASSSGQNTEAFF
.,.,TRBJ2-5,TRBV19,TGTGCCAGTCGGGGAGGGCCGGGGGCCGAAGAGACCCAGTACTTC,CASRGGPGAEETQYF
.,.,TRBJ1-1,TRBV12-3/TRBV12-4,TGTGCCAGCACCCTGACAGCGAACACTGAAGCTTTCTTT,CASTLTANTEAFF